These T cell receptor beta chains were read from a single sample in a study of T cell responses to AZD1222 COVID-19 vaccine. Sequencing was performed with immunoSEQ multiplex PCR; in TCRdb, only in-frame clones are kept and a portion is missing. The table has 100,000 to 150,000 clones, about 90% seen once. The specimen was peripheral blood, collected on day 0 of MenACWY control vaccination. These TCRs come from an adult in good health. Each CDR3 is given with its conserved first and last residue. A D gene is named only where the DNA matches it firmly. Rows may omit the clone size; those that give it use once, few, many or a size class.

d_call j_call v_call cdr3_length clone_size cdr3_nt cdr3_aa
NA TRBJ1-4 TRBV28 13 once TGTGCCAGCAGTTATCCGCGAAATGAAAAACTGTTTTTT CASSYPRNEKLFF
NA TRBJ2-7 TRBV18 17 NA TGTGCCAGCTCACCCGGATACTCAGGGGGGCCCACCTACGAGCAGTACTTC CASSPGYSGGPTYEQYF
NA TRBJ1-1 TRBV5-1 15 once TGCGCCAGCAGCTTGGTTGGGACGGCGAACACTGAAGCTTTCTTT CASSLVGTANTEAFF
NA TRBJ2-7 TRBV5-1 15 NA TGCGCCAGCAGCTTTTCCCCGGGACCAATATACGAGCAGTACTTC CASSFSPGPIYEQYF
NA TRBJ2-1 TRBV27 13 few TGTGCCAGCACAACAGGGCACTACAATGAGCAGTTCTTC CASTTGHYNEQFF
NA TRBJ1-1 TRBV10-2 14 NA TGCGCCAGCAGTGAGGCGGGACAGAACACTGAAGCTTTCTTT CASSEAGQNTEAFF
NA TRBJ1-1 TRBV7-9 13 NA TGTGCCAGCAGGGGACCCTTGAACACTGAAGCTTTCTTT CASRGPLNTEAFF
TRBD1 TRBJ2-2 TRBV5-5 15 NA TGTGCCAGCAGCTTTCGGCCAGGGGGCACCGGGGAGCTGTTTTTT CASSFRPGGTGELFF
TRBD1 TRBJ2-3 TRBV28 12 NA TGTGCCAGCAGTTCCCGACAGGGGGCGGAGTATTTT CASSSRQGAEYF
TRBD1 TRBJ1-4 TRBV29-1 13 NA TGCAGCGCTCTGACAGGGGGTGATGAAAAACTGTTTTTT CSALTGGDEKLFF